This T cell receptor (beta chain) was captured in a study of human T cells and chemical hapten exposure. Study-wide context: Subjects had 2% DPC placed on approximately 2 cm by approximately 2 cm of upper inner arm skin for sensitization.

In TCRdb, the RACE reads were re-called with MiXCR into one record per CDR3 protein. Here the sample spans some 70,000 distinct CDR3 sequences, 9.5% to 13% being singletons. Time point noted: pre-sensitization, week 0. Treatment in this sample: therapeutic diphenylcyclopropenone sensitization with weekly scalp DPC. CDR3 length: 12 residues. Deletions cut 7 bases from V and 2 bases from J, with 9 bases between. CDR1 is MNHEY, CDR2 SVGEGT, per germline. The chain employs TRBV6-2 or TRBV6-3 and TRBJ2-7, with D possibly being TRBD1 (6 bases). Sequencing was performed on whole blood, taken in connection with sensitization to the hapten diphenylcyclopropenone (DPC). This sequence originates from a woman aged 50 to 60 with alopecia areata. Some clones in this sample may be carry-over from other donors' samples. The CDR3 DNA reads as TGTGCCAGCAACCAGGGGCCCTACGAGCAGTACTTC. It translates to CASNQGPYEQYF.